This is a list of T cell receptor beta chains from one sample in a study of T-cell reconstitution after alpha-beta-depleted transplantation in children. One entry per CDR3 protein, called by TCRdb with MiXCR from the PCR reads. Among 420,000 or so distinct CDR3 sequences listed, around 9.9% were seen once. The input for sequencing was PBMCs from the stem cell graft donor, taken from the stem cell graft. The receptors come from a human donor who donated a stem cell graft to a child with acute myeloid leukemia. Each CDR3 is given with its conserved first and last residue.

CDR3aa	v_gene	j_gene
CASSARPGQGYEQYF	TRBV9	TRBJ2-7
CASRVSFPGELFF	TRBV6-6	TRBJ2-2
CSASQGALGANVLTF	TRBV20-1	TRBJ2-6
CSASPPPISGRAKNIQYF	TRBV20-1	TRBJ2-4
CAISGQTSGPTLSAYEQYF	TRBV10-3	TRBJ2-7
CATSEDGYYGYTF	TRBV19	TRBJ1-2
CASSLDQTGAGQYF	TRBV7-2	TRBJ2-3
CSARRTGGQSQPQHF	TRBV20-1	TRBJ1-5
CASSLGWSQETQYF	TRBV7-9	TRBJ2-5
CASSEGLSAGNTEAFF	TRBV10-1	TRBJ1-1
CASSRGLAGASEYF	TRBV6-1	TRBJ2-7
CASSPATSGKGTDTQYF	TRBV5-1	TRBJ2-3
CSAREPDLKSLAKNIQYF	TRBV20-1	TRBJ2-4
CASRTDYYEQYF	TRBV6-2/TRBV6-3	TRBJ2-7
CANSQDLRTSGSETQYF	TRBV4-2	TRBJ2-5
CASSWGLAGGLETQYF	TRBV9	TRBJ2-5
CASTSLGSGNTIYF	TRBV12-3/TRBV12-4	TRBJ1-3
CASSAGLAEKETQYF	TRBV5-1	TRBJ2-5
CASSSTGFVGMDSGANVLTF	TRBV11-2	TRBJ2-6
CASSLTRGLAGEQYF	TRBV27	TRBJ2-7
CASSVRTGIGDTLYF	TRBV9	TRBJ2-3
CASSQKAAPLRTAGNTIYF	TRBV2	TRBJ1-3
CASSSRENSPLHF	TRBV13	TRBJ1-6
CASSPGLPPEQFF	TRBV6-2/TRBV6-3	TRBJ2-1
CAISDRGPHQPQHF	TRBV10-3	TRBJ1-5
CASSSVAGGPSGEQFF	TRBV5-1	TRBJ2-1
CASSQDRGAFVVDEQFF	TRBV4-3	TRBJ2-1
CASSLDDIRGQVVSGANVLTF	TRBV12-3/TRBV12-4	TRBJ2-6